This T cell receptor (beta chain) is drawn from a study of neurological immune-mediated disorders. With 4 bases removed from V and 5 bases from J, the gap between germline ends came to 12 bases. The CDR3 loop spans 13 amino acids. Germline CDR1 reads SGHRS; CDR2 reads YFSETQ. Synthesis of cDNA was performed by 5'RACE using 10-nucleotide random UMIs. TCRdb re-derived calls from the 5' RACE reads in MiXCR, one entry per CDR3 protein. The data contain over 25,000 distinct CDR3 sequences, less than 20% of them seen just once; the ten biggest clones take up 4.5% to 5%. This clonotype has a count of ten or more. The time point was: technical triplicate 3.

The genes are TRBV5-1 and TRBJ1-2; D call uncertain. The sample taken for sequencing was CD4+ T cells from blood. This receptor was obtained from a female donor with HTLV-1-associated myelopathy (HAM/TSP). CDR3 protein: CASSPGSGYGYTF. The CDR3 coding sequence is TGCGCCAGCAGCCCGGGGTCTGGGTATGGCTACACCTTC.